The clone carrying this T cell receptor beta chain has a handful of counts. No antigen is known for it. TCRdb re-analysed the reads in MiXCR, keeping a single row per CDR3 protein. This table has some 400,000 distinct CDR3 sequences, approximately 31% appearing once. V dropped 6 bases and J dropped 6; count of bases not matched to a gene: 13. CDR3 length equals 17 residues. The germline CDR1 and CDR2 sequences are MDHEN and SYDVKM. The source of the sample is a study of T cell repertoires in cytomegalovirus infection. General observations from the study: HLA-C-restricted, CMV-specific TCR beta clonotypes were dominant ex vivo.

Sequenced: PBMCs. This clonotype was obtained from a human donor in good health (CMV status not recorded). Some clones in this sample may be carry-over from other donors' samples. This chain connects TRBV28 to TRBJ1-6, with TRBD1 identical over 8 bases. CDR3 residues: CASSLLQGGNGNSPLHF. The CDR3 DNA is TGTGCCAGCAGCCTACTACAGGGGGGAAACGGTAATTCACCCCTCCACTTT. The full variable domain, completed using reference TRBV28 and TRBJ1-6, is DVKVTQSSRYLVKRTGEKVFLECVQDMDHENMFWYRQDPGLGLRLIYFSYDVKMKEKGDIPEGYSVSREKKERFSLILESASTNQTSMYLCASSLLQGGNGNSPLHFGNGTRLTVT.